This passage covers 8 T cell receptor beta chains from one sample sequenced in a study of T cells in Graves' hyperthyroidism and ophthalmopathy. From RNA transcripts, TCR beta CDR3 regions were amplified. During a first-round RT-PCR of the TCR CDR3, the HTBI primer set was used. TCRdb itself ran the multiplex PCR reads through MiXCR, one entry per CDR3 protein. Of approximately 420,000 distinct CDR3 sequences listed, 14% to 15% are singletons. The specimen was blood. These receptors were obtained from a woman in her thirties with Graves' hyperthyroidism.

The CDR3 DNA sequence: TGTGCCAGCAGCCAAGTCGTAGGGGTAGACTACGAGCAGTACTTC. Its protein product is CASSQVVGVDYEQYF. The rearrangement links TRBV14 to TRBJ2-7, with TRBD1 as a possible D gene (5 bases). The CDR3 is 15 amino acids. Trimming took off 1 base at V and 3 bases at J, with 13 bases between the two ends. Germline CDR1 and CDR2: SGHDN and FVKESK.

At least ten counts were recorded for this clonotype. J is TRBJ1-1 and V is TRBV3-1; D unclear. The V gene lost 4 bases and the J gene lost 0 bases, with 9 bases spanning the gap. Germline V CDR1 and CDR2: LGHDT, YNNKEL (reference sequence). This CDR3 contains 14 residues. The CDR3 nucleotides read TGTGCCAGCAGCCGTAGTCCCATGAACACTGAAGCTTTCTTT. Amino acids: CASSRSPMNTEAFF.

Many counts were recorded for this clonotype. J is TRBJ2-3 and V is TRBV3-1; D is ambiguous. Looked up from germline, CDR1 is LGHDT and CDR2 is YNNKEL (reference sequence). CDR3 length: 16 amino acids. Trimming removed 1 base from V and 0 bases from J, with 11 bases in between. CDR3: CASSQVRRPSTDTQYF. The CDR3 coding sequence is TGTGCCAGCAGCCAAGTCCGGAGACCCAGCACAGATACGCAGTATTTT.

This clonotype has only a few counts. The rearrangement uses TRBV6-2 or TRBV6-3 and TRBJ2-1; 7 bases fit TRBD2. The CDR3 spans 17 residues. V lost 5 bases to trimming and J lost 7 bases; unmatched junction nucleotides: 17. Germline values: CDR1 MNHEY, CDR2 SVGEGT. Here the CDR3 DNA reads TGTGCCAGCAGTGCACCCACCGGGACTCGGGGAGGGAATGAGCAGTTCTTC. As protein: CASSAPTGTRGGNEQFF.

The CDR3 coding sequence is TGTGCCAGTAGTATAGCCGACAGGCCCTGGGCCGGGGAGCTGTTTTTT. It specifies CASSIADRPWAGELFF. V gene TRBV19 combines with J gene TRBJ2-2; D might be TRBD1 (6 bases). The CDR3 has 16 residues. The germline V gene has CDR1 LNHDA and CDR2 SQIVND (reference sequence). Trimming removed 1 base from V and 6 bases from J, with 15 bases in between.

This clonotype was seen many times. V usage is TRBV13 and J usage is TRBJ1-2; the D gene is possibly TRBD1 (5 bases). CDR1 and CDR2 (germline): PRHDT, FYEKMQ (reference sequence). This CDR3 region has 16 residues. V lost 5 bases and J lost 5, with 21 bases in between. The CDR3 DNA follows: TGTGCCAGCAGCCCCGGGCAGACAGCTTACTTGTATGGCTACACCTTC. As protein: CASSPGQTAYLYGYTF.

The chain couples TRBV5-1 to TRBJ2-7; TRBD1 matches at 10 bases. V lost 0 bases and J lost 3; bases outside the gene matches: 6. The CDR3 is 16 residues long. CDR1 and CDR2 from the germline V gene are SGHRS and YFSETQ. The CDR3 nucleotides read TGCGCCAGCAGCTTGGATCCGGGACAGGGGATCTACGAGCAGTACTTC. It yields the protein CASSLDPGQGIYEQYF.

This clonotype has a count of ten or more. The J gene is TRBJ2-5, the V gene TRBV28; D is perhaps TRBD2 (6 bases). The CDR3 consists of 15 residues. Germline CDR1 reads MDHEN; CDR2 reads SYDVKM. The V end was cut by 10 bases, the J end by 1 base, with 19 bases between. The CDR3 region has the DNA TGTGCCACCGCCGGGGCGGGGCAGGGCCAAGAGACCCAGTACTTC. It encodes CATAGAGQGQETQYF.